This T cell receptor (beta chain) was captured by sequencing in a study of post-analysis software for immune sequencing data. Overall study: The cohort encompassed relapsing-remitting, secondary progressive and progressive-relapsing multiple sclerosis disease courses. Study results and limitations: The F measure placed samples prepared in the same batch into strongly shared clusters. Four to six TRBV segments were significantly more frequent in patients than in controls. TRBV5-6, TRBV5-1 and TRBV20-1 were among these segments. Diversity measured as normalized Chao1 was significantly lower in multiple sclerosis patients than in controls.

As regards this clonotype: What it binds is not known.

Germline values: CDR1 DFQATT, CDR2 SNEGSKA (reference sequence). Trimming removed 2 bases from V and 7 bases from J, with 8 bases in between. This CDR3 has 11 amino acids. TCR beta cDNA libraries had unique molecular identifiers. It was from approximately 0.91 to 9.4 million T cells that about 540,000 cDNA molecules came. MiXCR was run by TCRdb on the PCR reads, yielding one entry per CDR3 protein. The table lists 600,000 to 700,000 distinct CDR3 sequences, 55% to 70% of them singletons. This receptor was taken from a girl aged 2-10 years with multiple sclerosis. Sequences were obtained from blood. The chain has TRBV20-1 and TRBJ1-1; D is uncertain. CDR3 amino acids: CSARPTDEAFF. In DNA, the CDR3 is TGCAGTGCTAGACCGACCGATGAAGCTTTCTTT.